Each of the 8 T cell receptor beta chains below was sequenced from the same sample in a study of blood T cells in healthy people across ages. The use of a sample-barcoded 5' primer and a J-beta primer mix characterized a second PCR of about 7 to 12 cycles. TCRdb reprocessed the 5' RACE reads with MiXCR, giving one entry per CDR3 protein. The sample records some 860,000 distinct CDR3 sequences, around 50% being singletons. The sample taken for sequencing was blood. The receptors stem from a man aged 35 to 55 in good health.

The DNA of the CDR3 is TGTGCCAGCAGTTACTCTAGCGGGATCAGCTACGAGCAGTACTTC. Residues: CASSYSSGISYEQYF. The gene calls are TRBV6-2 or TRBV6-3 and TRBJ2-7; 8 positions agree with TRBD2. Germline V gene lookup returns CDR1 MNHEY and CDR2 SVGEGT. The CDR3 runs 15 residues. The V and J ends lost 0 bases and 3 bases, in that order; junction bases with no gene match: 4.

The J gene is TRBJ2-1, the V gene TRBV6-1, with 12 bases fitting TRBD1. The CDR3 runs to 16 residues. Germline assignment: CDR1 MNHNS and CDR2 SASEGT. The ends lost 8 bases at V and 7 bases at J; junction bases unmatched: 12. Here the CDR3 DNA reads TGTGCCAGCGCCTCGAAGGGACAGGGGGCGCGGAATGAGCAGTTCTTC. This translates into CASASKGQGARNEQFF.

This rearrangement joins TRBV4-2 to TRBJ2-1; tentative D call: TRBD2 (7 bases). This CDR3 is 15 amino acids long. The germline V and J ends were trimmed by 0 bases and 7 bases, with 13 bases remaining between them. Per germline, CDR1 LGHNA and CDR2 YNFKEQ. The chain's CDR3 is CASSQEGGVRNEQFF. CDR3 nucleotide sequence: TGTGCCAGCAGCCAAGAAGGGGGGGTGAGGAATGAGCAGTTCTTC.

This chain joins TRBV12-3 or TRBV12-4 and TRBJ2-7; D remains ambiguous. There are 12 residues in the CDR3. Trimming pared 1 base from V and 6 bases from J, leaving 7 bases between. As DNA, the CDR3 is TGTGCCAGCAGTTTAGTCCCCTCCGAGCAGTACTTC. This encodes CASSLVPSEQYF.

V usage is TRBV29-1 and J usage is TRBJ1-2; D ambiguous. The germline gives CDR1 SQVTM, CDR2 ANQGSEA. The CDR3 is 13 residues long. Trimming shortened V by 2 bases and J by 4 bases, and 11 bases separated the two germline ends. CDR3 sequence: CSVERGDGYGYTF. The CDR3 bases are TGCAGCGTTGAACGGGGAGATGGCTATGGCTACACCTTC.

The chain carries TRBV3-1 and TRBJ2-7; D might be TRBD1 (5 bases). CDR3 length equals 14 residues. CDR1 is LGHDT and CDR2 is YNNKEL in the germline V gene (reference sequence). Trimming stripped 8 bases from V and 7 bases from J, with 21 bases between. The chain's CDR3 is CASARARAHNEQYF. The CDR3, as DNA: TGTGCCAGCGCCCGGGCCAGGGCGCACAATGAGCAGTACTTC.

This clonotype has a handful of counts. A much larger clone is a single base away; this may be a read error. The chain carries TRBV5-1 and TRBJ2-1; D perhaps matches TRBD2 (5 bases). The J call may be faulty, since TRBJ2-7 better matches the DNA end. Germline V gene lookup returns CDR1 SGHRS and CDR2 YFSETQ. The CDR3 consists of 16 residues. The CDR3 nucleotides are TGCGCCAGCAGCTTGGGGGGAGTGAGGTCCTACAATGAGCAGTACTTC. Translated, it gives CASSLGGVRSYNEQYF.

This rearrangement joins TRBV29-1 to TRBJ1-2; tentatively, D is TRBD1 (6 bases). The V end was cut by 8 bases, the J end by 6 bases, with 16 bases between. CDR1 is SQVTM, CDR2 ANQGSEA, per germline. The CDR3 length is 12 residues. CDR3 loop: CSPQEQGDGYTF. CDR3 DNA: TGCAGCCCACAAGAACAGGGTGATGGCTACACCTTC.